This TCR beta chain is from a study of CD8+CD57+ T cells in acquired aplastic anemia. Overall study: Sorted CD4+ plus CD8+ cells gave DNA averaging roughly 3 ug.

A word on this clonotype: Antigen specificity is unknown.

Template material for TCR beta VDJ and CDR3 profiling consisted of genomic DNA. MiXCR, applied by TCRdb to the reads, yields one record per CDR3 protein. The sample consists of some 290,000 distinct CDR3 sequences, 55% to 60% of them appearing once. Overall study findings and caveats: Patients had around 30 CD8+ CDR3 sequences in common with controls (the shared set). Researchers reported that CD8+ Simpson's diversity was not significantly different in patients versus controls.

Material for sequencing was sorted CD4+, CD8+, or CD8+CD57+ T cells (not recorded which) from PBMCs. The TCR comes from a human donor with severe aplastic anemia or a healthy control (not recorded which).

This CDR3 is CASREGGLLETQYF. DNA of the CDR3: TGTGCCAGCAGAGAAGGGGGGTTACTGGAGACCCAGTACTTC. The V call is TRBV6-6, the J call TRBJ2-5, with D perhaps TRBD1 or TRBD2 (6 bases each). From germline, CDR1 is MNHNY and CDR2 SVGAGI (reference sequence). This CDR3 is 14 amino acids long. Trimming pared 6 bases from V and 5 bases from J, leaving 16 bases between.